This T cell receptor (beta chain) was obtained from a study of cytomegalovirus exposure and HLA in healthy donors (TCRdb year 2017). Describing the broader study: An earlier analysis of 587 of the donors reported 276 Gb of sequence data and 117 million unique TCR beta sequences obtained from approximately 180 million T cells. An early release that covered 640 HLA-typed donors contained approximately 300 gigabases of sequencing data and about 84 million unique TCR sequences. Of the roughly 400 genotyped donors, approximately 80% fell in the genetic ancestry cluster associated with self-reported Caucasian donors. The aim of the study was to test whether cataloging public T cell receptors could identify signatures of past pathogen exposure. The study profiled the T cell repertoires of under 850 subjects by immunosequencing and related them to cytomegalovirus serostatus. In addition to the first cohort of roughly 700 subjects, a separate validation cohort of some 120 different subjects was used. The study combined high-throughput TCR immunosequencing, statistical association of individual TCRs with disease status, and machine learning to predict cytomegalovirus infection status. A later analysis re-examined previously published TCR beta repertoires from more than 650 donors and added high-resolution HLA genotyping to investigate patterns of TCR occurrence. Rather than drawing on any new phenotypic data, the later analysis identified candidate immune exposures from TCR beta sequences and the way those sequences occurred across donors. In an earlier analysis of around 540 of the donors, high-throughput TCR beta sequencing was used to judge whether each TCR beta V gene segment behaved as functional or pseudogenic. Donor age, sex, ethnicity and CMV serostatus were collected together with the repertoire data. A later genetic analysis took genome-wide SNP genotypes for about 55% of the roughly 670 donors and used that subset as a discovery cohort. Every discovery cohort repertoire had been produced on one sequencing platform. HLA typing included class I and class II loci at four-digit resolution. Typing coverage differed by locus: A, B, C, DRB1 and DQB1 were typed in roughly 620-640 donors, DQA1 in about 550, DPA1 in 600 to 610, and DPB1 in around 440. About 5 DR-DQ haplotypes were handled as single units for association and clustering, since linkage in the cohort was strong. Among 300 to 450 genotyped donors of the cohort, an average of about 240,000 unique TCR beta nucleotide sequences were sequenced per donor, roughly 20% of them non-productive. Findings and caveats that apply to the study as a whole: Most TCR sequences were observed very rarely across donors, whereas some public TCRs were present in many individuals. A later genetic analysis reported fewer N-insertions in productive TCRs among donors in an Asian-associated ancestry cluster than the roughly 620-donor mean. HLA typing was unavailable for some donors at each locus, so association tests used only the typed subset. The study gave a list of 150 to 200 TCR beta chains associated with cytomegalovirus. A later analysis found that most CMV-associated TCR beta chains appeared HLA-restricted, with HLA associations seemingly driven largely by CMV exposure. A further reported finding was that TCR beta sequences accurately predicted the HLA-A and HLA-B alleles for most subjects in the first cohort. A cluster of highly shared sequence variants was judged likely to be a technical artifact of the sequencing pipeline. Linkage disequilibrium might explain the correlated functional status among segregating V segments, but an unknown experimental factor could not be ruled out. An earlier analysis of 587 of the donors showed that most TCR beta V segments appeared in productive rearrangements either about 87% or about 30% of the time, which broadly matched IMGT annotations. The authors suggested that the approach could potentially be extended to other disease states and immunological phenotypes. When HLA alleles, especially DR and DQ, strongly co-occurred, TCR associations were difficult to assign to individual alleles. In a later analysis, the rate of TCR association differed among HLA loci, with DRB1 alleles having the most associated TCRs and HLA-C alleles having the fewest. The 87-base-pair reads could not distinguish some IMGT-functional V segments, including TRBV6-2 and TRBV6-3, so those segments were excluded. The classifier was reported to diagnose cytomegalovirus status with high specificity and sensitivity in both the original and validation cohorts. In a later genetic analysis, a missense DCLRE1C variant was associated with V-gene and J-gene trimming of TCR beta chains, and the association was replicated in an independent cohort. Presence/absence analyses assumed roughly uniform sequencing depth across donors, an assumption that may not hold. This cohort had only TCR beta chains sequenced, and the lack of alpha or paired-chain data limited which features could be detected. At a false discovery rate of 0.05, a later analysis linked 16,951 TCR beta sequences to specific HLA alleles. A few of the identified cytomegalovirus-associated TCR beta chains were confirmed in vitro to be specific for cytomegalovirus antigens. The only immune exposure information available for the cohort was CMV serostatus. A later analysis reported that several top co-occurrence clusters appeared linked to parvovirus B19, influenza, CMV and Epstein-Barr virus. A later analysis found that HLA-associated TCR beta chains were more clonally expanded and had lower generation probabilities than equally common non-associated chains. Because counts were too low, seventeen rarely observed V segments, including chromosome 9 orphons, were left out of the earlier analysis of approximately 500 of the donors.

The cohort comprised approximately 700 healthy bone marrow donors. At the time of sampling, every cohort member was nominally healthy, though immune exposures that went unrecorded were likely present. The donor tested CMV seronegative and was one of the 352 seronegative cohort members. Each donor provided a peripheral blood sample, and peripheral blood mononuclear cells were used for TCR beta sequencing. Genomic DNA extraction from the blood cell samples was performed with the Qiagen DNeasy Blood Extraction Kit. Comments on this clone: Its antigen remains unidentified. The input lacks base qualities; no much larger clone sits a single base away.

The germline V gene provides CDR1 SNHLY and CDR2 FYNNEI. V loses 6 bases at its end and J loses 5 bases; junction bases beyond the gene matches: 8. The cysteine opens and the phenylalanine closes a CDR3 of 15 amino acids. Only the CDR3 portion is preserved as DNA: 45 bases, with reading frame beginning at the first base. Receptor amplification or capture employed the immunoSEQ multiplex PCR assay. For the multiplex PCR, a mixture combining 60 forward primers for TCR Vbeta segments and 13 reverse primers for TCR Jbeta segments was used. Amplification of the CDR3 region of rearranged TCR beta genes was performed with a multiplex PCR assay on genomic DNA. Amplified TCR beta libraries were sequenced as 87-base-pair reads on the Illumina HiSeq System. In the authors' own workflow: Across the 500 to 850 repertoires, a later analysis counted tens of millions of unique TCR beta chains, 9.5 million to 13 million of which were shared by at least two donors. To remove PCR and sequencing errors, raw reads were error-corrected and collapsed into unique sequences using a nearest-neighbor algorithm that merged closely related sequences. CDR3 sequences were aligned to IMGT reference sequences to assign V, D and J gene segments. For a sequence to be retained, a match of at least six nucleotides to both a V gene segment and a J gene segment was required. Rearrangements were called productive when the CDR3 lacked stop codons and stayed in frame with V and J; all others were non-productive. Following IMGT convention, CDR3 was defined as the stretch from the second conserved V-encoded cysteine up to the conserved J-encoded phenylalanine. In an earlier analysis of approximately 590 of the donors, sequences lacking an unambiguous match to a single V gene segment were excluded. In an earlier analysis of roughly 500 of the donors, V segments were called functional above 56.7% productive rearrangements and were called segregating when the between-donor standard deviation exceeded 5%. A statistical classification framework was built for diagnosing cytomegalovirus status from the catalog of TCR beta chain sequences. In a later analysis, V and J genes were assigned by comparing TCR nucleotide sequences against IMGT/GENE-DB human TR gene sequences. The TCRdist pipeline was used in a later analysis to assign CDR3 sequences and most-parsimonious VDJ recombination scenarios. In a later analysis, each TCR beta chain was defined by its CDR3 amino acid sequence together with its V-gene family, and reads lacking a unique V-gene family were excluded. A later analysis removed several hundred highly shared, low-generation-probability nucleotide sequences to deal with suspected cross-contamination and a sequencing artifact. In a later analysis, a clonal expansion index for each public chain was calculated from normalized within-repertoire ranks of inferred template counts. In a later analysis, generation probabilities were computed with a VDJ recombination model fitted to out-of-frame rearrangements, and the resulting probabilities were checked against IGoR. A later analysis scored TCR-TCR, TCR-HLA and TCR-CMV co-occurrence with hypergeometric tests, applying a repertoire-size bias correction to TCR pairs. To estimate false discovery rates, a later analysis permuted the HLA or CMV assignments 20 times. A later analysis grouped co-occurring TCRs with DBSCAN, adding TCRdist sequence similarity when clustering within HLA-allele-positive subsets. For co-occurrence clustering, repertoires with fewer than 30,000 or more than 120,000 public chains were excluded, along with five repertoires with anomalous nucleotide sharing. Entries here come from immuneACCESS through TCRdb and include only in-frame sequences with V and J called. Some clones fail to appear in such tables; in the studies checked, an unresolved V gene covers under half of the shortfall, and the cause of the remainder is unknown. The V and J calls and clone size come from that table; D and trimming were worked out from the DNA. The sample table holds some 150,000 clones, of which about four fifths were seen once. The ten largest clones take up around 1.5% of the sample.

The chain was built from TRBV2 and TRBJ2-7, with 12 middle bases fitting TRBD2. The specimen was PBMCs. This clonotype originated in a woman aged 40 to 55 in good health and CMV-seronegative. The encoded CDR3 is CASRQLAGGGNEQYF. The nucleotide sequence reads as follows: TGTGCCAGCAGACAACTAGCGGGGGGCGGGAACGAGCAGTACTTC.